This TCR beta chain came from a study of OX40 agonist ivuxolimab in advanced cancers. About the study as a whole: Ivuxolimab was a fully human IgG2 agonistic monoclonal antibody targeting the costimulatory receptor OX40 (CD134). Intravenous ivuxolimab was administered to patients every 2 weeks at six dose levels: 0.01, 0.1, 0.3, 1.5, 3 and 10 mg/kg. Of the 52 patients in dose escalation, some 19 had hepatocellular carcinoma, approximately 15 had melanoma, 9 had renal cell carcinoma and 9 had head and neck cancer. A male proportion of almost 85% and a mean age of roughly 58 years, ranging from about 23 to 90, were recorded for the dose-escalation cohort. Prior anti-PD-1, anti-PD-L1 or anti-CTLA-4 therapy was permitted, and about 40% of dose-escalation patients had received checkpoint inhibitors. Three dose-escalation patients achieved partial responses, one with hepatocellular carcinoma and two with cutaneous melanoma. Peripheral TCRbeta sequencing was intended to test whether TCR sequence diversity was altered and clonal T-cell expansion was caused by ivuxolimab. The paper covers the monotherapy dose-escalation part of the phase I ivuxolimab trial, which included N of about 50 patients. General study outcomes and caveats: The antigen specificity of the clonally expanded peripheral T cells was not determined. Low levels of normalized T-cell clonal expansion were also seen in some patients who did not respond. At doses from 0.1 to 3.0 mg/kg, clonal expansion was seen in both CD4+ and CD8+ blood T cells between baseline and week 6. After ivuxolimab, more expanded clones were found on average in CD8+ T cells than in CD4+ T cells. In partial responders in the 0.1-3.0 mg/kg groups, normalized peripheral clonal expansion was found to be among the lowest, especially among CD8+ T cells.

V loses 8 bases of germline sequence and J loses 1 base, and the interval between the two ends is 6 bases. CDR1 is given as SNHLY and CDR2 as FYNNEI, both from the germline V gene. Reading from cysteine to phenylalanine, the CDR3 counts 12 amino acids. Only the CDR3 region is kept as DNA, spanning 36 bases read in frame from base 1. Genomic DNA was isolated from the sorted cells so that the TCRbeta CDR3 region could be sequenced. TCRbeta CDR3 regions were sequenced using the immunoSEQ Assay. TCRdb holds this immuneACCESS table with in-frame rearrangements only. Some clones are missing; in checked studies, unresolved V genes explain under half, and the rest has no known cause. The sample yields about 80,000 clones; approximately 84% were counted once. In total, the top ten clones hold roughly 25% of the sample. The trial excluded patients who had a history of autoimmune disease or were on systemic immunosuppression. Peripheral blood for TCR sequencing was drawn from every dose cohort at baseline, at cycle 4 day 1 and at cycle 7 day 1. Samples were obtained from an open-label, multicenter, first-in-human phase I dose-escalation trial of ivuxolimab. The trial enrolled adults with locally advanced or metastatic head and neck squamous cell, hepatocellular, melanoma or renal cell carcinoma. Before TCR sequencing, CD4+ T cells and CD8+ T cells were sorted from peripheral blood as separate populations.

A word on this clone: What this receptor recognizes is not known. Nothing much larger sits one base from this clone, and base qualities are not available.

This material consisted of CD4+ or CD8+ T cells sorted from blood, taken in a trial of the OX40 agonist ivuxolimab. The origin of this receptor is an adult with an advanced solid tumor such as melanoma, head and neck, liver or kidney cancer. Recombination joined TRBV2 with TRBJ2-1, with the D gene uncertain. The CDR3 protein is CASFWSYNEQFF. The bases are TGTGCCAGCTTCTGGTCCTACAATGAGCAGTTCTTC.